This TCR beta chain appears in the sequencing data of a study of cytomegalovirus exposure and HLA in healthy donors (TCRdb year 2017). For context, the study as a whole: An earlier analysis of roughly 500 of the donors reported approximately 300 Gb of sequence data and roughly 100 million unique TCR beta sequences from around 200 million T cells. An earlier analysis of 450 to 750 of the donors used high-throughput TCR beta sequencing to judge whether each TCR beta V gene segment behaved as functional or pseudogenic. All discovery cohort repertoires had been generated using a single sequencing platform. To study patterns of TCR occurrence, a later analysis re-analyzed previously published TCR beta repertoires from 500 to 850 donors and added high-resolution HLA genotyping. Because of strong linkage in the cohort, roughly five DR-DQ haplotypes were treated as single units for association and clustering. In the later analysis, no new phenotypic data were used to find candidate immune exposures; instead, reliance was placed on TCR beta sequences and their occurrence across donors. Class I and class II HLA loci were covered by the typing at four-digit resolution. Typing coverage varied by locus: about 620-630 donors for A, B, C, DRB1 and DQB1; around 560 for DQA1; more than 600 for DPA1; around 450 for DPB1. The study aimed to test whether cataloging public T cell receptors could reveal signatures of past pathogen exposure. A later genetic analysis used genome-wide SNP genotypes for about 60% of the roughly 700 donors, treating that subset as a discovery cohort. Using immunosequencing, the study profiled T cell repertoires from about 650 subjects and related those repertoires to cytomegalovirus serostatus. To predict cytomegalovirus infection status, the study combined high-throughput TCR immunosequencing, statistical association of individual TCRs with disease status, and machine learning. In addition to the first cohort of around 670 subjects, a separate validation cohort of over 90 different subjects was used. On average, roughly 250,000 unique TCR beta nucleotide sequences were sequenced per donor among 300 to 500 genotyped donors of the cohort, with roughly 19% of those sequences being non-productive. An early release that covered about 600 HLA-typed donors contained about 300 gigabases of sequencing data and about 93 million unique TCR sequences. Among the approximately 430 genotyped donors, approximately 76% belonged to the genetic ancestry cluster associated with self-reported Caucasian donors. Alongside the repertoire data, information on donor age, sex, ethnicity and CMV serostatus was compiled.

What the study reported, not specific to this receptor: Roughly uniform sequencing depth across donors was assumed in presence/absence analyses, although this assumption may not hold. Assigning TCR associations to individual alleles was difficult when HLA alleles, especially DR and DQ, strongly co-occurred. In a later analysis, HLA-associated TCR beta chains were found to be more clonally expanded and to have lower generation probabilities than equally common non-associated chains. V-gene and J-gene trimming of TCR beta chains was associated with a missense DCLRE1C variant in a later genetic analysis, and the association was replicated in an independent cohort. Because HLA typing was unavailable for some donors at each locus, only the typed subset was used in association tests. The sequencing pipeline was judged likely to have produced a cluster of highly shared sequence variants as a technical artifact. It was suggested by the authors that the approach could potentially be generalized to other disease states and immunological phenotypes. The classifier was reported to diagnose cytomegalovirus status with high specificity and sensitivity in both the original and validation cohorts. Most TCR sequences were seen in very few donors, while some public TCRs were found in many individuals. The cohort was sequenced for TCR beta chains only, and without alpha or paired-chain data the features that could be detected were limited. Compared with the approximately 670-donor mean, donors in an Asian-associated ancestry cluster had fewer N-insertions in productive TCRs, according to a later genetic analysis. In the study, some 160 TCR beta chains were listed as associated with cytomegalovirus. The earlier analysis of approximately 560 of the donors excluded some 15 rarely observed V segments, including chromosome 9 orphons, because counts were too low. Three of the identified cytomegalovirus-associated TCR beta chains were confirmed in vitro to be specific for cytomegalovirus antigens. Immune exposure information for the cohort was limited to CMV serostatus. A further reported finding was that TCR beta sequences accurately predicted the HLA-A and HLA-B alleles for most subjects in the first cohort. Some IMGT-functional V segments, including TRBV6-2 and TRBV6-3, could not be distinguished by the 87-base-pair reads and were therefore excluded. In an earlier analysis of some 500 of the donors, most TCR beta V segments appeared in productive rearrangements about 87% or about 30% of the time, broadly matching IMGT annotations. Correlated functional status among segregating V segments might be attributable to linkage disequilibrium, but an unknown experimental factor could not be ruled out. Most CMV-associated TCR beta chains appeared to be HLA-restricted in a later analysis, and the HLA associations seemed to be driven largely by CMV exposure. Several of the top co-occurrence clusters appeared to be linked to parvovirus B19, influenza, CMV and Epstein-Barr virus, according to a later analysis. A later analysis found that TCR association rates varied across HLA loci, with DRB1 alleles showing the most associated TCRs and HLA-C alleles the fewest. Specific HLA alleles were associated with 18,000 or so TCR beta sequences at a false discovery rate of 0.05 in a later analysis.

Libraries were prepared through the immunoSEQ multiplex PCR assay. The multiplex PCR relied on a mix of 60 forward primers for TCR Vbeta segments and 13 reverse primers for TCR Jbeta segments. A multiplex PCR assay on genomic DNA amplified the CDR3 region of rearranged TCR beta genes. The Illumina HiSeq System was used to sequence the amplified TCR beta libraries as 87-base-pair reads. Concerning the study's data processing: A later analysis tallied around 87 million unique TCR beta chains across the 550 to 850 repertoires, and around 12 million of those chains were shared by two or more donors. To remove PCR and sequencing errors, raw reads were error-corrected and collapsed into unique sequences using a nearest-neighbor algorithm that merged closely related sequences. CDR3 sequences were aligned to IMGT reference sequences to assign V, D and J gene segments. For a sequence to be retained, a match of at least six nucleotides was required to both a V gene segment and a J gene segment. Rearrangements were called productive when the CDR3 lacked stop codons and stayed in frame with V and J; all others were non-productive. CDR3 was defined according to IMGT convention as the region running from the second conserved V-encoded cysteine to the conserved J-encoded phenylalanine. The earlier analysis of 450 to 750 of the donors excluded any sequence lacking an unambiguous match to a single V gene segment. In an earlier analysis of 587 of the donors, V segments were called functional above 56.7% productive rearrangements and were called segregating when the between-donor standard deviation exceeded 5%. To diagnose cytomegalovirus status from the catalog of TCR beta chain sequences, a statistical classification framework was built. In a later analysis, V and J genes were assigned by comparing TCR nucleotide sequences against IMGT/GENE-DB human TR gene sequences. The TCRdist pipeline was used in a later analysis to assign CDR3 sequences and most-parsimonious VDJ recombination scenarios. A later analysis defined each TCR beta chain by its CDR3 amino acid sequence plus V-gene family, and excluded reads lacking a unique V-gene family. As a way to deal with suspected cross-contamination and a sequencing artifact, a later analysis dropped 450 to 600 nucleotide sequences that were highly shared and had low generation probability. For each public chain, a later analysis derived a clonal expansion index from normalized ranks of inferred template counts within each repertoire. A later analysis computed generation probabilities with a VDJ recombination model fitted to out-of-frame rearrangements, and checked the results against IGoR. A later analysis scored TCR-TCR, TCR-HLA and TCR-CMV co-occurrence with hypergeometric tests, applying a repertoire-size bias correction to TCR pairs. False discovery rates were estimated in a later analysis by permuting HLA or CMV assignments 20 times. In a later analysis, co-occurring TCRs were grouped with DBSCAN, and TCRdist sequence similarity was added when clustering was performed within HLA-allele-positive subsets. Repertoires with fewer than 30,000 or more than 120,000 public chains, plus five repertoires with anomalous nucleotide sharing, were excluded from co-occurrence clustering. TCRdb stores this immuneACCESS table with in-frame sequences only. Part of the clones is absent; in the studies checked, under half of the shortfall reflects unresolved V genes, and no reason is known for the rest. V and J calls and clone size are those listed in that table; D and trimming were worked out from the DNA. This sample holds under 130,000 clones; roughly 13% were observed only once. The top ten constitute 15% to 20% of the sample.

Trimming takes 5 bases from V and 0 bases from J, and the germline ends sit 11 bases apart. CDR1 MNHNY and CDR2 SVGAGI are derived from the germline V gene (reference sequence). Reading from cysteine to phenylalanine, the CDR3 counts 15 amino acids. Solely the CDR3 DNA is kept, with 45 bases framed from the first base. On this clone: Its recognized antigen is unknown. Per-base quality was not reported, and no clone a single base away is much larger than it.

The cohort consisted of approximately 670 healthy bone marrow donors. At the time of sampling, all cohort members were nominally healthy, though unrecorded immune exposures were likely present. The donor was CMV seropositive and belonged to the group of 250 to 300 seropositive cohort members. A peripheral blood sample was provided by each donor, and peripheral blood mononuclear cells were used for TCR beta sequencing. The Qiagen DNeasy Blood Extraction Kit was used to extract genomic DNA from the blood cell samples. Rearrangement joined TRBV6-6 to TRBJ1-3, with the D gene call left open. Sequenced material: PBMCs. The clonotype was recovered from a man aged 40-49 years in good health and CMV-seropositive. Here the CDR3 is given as CASSREAGSGNTIYF. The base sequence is TGTGCCAGCAGTCGGGAGGCGGGCTCTGGAAACACCATATATTTT.